The text below deals with one T cell receptor (beta chain). Its antigen is still unknown. Germline V gene lookup returns CDR1 MGHDK and CDR2 SYGVNS. V lost 4 bases to trimming and J lost 2 bases; unmatched junction nucleotides: 10. The CDR3 consists of 16 residues. The PCR made use of 60 Vbeta and 13 Jbeta primers. The assay was immunoSEQ multiplex PCR, and TCRdb's table has in-frame clones only and misses some. The sample has about 140,000 clones; about four fifths are singletons. This entry comes from a study of cytomegalovirus exposure and HLA in healthy donors. Study outcomes and limitations: The Asian-associated ancestry cluster reportedly had fewer N-insertions than the approximately 700-donor mean in a later analysis. Reports state that TCR beta sequences accurately predicted most subjects' HLA-A and HLA-B alleles.

The genes are TRBV25-1 and TRBJ1-2, with 7 bases that match TRBD1. This clonotype was sampled from a man between 18 and 35 years old in good health and CMV-seropositive. Sequencing was done on a sample of PBMCs. This CDR3 is CASSGSGTVSNYGYTF. CDR3 nucleotides: TGTGCCAGCAGTGGCTCCGGGACAGTATCGAACTATGGCTACACCTTC.